Below, one T cell receptor (beta chain) is given with its context. The sample is drawn from a study of blood T cell repertoires in COVID-19. In the study overall: The United States, Italy and Spain provided the acute and convalescent COVID-19 samples. T cells, B-cell-depleted T cells, or PBMCs provided the cDNA or gDNA that served as material.

As handled by the study authors: Estimation of nucleated cell counts was performed using reference gene primer amplification. Produced via immunoSEQ multiplex PCR; TCRdb's table is partial and in-frame only. The V and J calls and clone size are taken from that table; D and trimming were inferred from the DNA. Among about 220,000 clones listed, 80% were seen once. In germline, CDR1 is SGHRS, CDR2 YFSETQ. The junction had 4 bases not matched to a gene; V was cut back by 3 bases and J by 3 bases. The CDR3 is 14 residues long. The specimen sequenced was peripheral blood. This chain uses TRBV5-1 with TRBJ2-3, with 7 bases identical to TRBD1. The sequence was collected from a human donor in a cohort sampled during active COVID-19. This chain's CDR3 is CASSSRTGTDTQYF. DNA for the CDR3: TGCGCCAGCAGCTCCCGGACAGGAACAGATACGCAGTATTTT.